Listed below are T cell receptor beta chains from one sample, sequenced in a study of blood T cell repertoires in COVID-19. TCRdb's copy holds only in-frame clones and misses some; the assay was immunoSEQ multiplex PCR. The table records over 100,000 clones, roughly four fifths of them present only once. Sequencing input: peripheral blood. The source is a man aged 70 or older with acute or convalescent COVID-19. CDR3s include the opening cysteine and the closing phenylalanine or tryptophan. The D gene is left open where the match is weak. Some rows have no size entry. The others give once, few or many, or a class for an expanded clone.

TRBJ2-2 | NA | TRBD1 | TRBV2 | TGTGCCAGCAGTTCCGGGACAGGGTCTTCCGGGGAGCTGTTTTTT | CASSSGTGSSGELFF
TRBJ1-1 | NA | NA | TRBV9 | TGTGCCAGCAGCGTAGGACAGACTGAAGCTTTCTTT | CASSVGQTEAFF
TRBJ1-4 | NA | NA | TRBV5-1 | TGCGCCAGCAGCCCGGCAGGGGCGGGTAATGAAAAACTGTTTTTT | CASSPAGAGNEKLFF
TRBJ2-2 | NA | NA | TRBV5-1 | TGCGCCAGCAGCTTGGTAACAGCCTTGAACACCGGGGAGCTGTTTTTT | CASSLVTALNTGELFF
TRBJ2-3 | NA | TRBD1 | TRBV9 | TGTGCCAGCAGCAAGACAGGGAAGGGGCTCAGCACAGATACGCAGTATTTT | CASSKTGKGLSTDTQYF
TRBJ2-5 | NA | NA | TRBV11-2 | TGTGCCAGCAGCCGTAAAGAGACCCAGTACTTC | CASSRKETQYF
TRBJ2-3 | NA | NA | TRBV24-1 | TGTGCCACCAGTGATTCCCCAGGGAGCACAGATACGCAGTATTTT | CATSDSPGSTDTQYF
TRBJ2-1 | few | NA | TRBV28 | TGTGCCAGCAGTTTTCACCGGCGTACAGGGGAGCAGTTCTTC | CASSFHRRTGEQFF
TRBJ2-1 | NA | NA | TRBV9 | TGTGCCAGCACCCTTAGTGTTAGCTCCTACAATGAGCAGTTCTTC | CASTLSVSSYNEQFF
TRBJ1-5 | NA | TRBD1 | TRBV28 | TGTGCCAGCAGCTTAACAGGGGCGGAACAGCCCCAGCATTTT | CASSLTGAEQPQHF
TRBJ1-2 | NA | NA | TRBV6-5 | TGTGCCGCCACCGGGAGCCCCCACTATGGCTACACCTTC | CAATGSPHYGYTF
TRBJ2-1 | NA | TRBD2 | TRBV7-9 | TGTGCCAGCAGCTTACTAGCGGGAGTTATCTACAATGAGCAGTTCTTC | CASSLLAGVIYNEQFF
TRBJ1-5 | NA | NA | TRBV30 | TGTGCCTGGTCAGGACAGTCCAGTCAGCCCCAGCATTTT | CAWSGQSSQPQHF
TRBJ1-1 | NA | TRBD1 | TRBV19 | TGTGCCAGTAGTATAGGTTACAGGGGATCGCTTCGGAACACTGAAGCTTTCTTT | CASSIGYRGSLRNTEAFF
TRBJ1-5 | few | TRBD1 | TRBV12-3/TRBV12-4 | TGTGCCAGCAGCCTTGACAGGGTTCGGCCCCAGCATTTT | CASSLDRVRPQHF
TRBJ1-2 | NA | TRBD1 | TRBV28 | TGTGCCAGCAGGACCTCAGGGGGGTTCGGCTACACCTTC | CASRTSGGFGYTF
TRBJ2-1 | NA | TRBD1 | TRBV19 | TGTGCCAGTAGTATAGGGGGACAGTCCCCCTCCTACAATGAGCAGTTCTTC | CASSIGGQSPSYNEQFF